The clone carrying this T cell receptor beta chain came up once. This CDR3 is also generated by other DNA sequences in the sample. CDR1 and CDR2 (germline): KGHSH, LQKENI. V shed 3 bases and J 5 bases; nucleotides not matched to a gene: 2. The CDR3 totals 13 residues. TCRdb's table, derived via immunoSEQ multiplex PCR, lists solely in-frame clones and lacks some. The repertoire holds roughly 520,000 clones, with approximately 95% as singletons. The data were obtained in a study of shared clonotypes between healthy human individuals. The healthy adult donors were HIV-negative and reported no recent acute infections or vaccinations.

The sample was naive CD4+ T cells sorted from blood. This sample's subset: CD45RA+ positively selected. The genes are TRBV18 and TRBJ1-2, with 8 bases matching TRBD1. This clonotype originated in a woman in her thirties in good health. CDR3 DNA sequence: TGTGCCAGCTCACCCGGACAGGGTTATGGCTACACCTTC. This sequence encodes CASSPGQGYGYTF.